This T cell receptor (beta chain) was obtained from a study of T-cell memory formation after mild COVID-19. Across the whole study: TCR clusters showed largely donor specificity. Overall study findings and caveats: For contracting clones, CD4+ ones sat mainly in CM and EM, CD8+ in EMRA. Confirmation of SARS-CoV-2 specificity was lacking for second-wave clones peaking day 37.

About this clonotype: Its antigen is as yet unknown.

Employing constant-segment primers, 5'RACE generated TCR alpha and TCR beta cDNA libraries bearing sample barcodes and UMIs. One entry per CDR3 protein, called by TCRdb with MiXCR from the 5' RACE reads. Among around 250,000 distinct CDR3 sequences listed, roughly 15% were seen once. V gave up 8 bases and J gave up 2 bases, with 10 bases separating them. Per germline, CDR1 LGHDT and CDR2 YNNKEL (reference sequence). The CDR3 length is 12 residues. The rearrangement joins TRBV3-1 to TRBJ2-7; no definite D call. The sequenced material came from PBMCs or a T cell subset sorted from them (not recorded which). This clonotype was sampled from an adult woman who had mild COVID-19 (a few samples of this study predate the infection). Cell type and time point are not known. CDR3 bases: TGTGCCAGCGTTAGTGCCACCTACGAGCAGTACTTC. This encodes CASVSATYEQYF.